This entry features one T cell receptor (beta chain) sequence. What it binds is unknown. Germline is not matched at one junction end, which may reflect a read error. Preparing the TCRbeta library involved the use of unique molecular identifiers. TCRdb redid the calling of the PCR reads with MiXCR, one entry per CDR3 protein. The table has over 400,000 distinct CDR3 sequences, about 45% seen once. The entry originates in a study of T-cell reconstitution after alpha-beta-depleted transplantation in children. The study, taken as a whole, reports: By about two months after transplant, alpha-beta T cells reportedly arose from several hundred graft clones that had expanded.

Looked up from germline, CDR1 is MNHEY and CDR2 is SMNVEV (reference sequence). CDR3 length equals 13 residues. The V and J genes are TRBV27 and TRBJ2-3; D remains ambiguous. This specimen was PBMCs, taken before TCRalphabeta/CD19-depleted stem cell transplant. This sequence was found in a girl aged 2-10 years with aplastic anemia, due to receive a stem cell transplant. In DNA form, the CDR3 reads TGTGCCAGCAGTTCGGTCAGCACGGATACGCAGTATTTT. Encoded protein: CASSSVSTDTQYF.